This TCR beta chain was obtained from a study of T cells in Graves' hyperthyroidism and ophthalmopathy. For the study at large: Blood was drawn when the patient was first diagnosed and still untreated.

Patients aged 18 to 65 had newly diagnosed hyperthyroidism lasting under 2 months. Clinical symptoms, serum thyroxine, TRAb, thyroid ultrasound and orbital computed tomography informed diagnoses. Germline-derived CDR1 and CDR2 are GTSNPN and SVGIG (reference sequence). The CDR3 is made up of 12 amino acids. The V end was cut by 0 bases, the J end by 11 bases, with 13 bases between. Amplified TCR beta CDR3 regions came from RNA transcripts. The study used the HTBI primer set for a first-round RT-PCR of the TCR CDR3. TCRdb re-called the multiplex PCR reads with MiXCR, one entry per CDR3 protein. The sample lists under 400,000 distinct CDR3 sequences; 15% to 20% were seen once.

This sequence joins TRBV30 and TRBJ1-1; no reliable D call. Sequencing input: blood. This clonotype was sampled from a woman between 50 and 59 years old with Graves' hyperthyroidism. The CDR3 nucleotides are TGTGCCTGGAGTGTAAGGGCCGGCGAGGCTTTCTTT. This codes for CAWSVRAGEAFF.